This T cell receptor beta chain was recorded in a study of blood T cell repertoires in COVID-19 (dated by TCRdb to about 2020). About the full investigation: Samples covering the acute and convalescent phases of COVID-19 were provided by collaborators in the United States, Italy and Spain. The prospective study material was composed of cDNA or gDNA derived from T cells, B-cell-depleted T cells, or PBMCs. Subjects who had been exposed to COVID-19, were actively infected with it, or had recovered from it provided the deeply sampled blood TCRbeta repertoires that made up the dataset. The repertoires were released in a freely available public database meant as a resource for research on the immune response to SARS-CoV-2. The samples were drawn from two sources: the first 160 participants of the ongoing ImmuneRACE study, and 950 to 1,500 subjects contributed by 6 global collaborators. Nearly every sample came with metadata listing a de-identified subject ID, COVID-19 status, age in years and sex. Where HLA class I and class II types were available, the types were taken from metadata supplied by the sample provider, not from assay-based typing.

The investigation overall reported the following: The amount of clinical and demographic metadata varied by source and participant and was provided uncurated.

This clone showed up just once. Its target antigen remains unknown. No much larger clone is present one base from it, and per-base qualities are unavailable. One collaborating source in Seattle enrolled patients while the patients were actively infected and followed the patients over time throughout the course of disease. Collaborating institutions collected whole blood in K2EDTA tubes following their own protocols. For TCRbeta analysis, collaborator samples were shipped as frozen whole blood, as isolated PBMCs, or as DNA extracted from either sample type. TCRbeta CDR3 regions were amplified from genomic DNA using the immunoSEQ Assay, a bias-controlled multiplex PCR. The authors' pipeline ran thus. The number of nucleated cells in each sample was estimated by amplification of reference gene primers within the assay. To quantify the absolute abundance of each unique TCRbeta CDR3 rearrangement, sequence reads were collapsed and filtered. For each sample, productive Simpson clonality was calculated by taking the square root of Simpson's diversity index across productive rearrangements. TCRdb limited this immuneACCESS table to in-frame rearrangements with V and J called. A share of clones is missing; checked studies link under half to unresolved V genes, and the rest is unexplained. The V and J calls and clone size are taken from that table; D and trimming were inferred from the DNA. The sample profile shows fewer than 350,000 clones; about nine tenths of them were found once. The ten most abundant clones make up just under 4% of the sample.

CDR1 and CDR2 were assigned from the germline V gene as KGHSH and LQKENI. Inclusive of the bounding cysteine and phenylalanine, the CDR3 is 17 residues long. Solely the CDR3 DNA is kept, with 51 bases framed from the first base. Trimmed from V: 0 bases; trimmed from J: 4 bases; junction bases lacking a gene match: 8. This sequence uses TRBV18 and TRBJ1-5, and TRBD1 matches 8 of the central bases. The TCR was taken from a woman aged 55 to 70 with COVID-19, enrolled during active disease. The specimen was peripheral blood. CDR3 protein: CASSPPRTGRDNQPQHF. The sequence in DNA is TGTGCCAGCTCACCACCCCGGACAGGGAGGGATAATCAGCCCCAGCATTTT.